This T cell receptor (beta chain) was obtained from a study of T-cell reconstitution after alpha-beta-depleted transplantation in children. As it was prepared, the TCRbeta library received unique molecular identifiers. TCRdb called the PCR reads again in MiXCR, with one record for every CDR3 protein. The table shows around 78,000 distinct CDR3 sequences, with just under 7.5% occurring only once. CDR3 length: 16 residues. Germline CDR1 and CDR2: MNHNY and SVGAGI (reference sequence). V lost 3 bases, J lost 0 bases, and 1 base stayed unmatched. V gene TRBV6-6 combines with J gene TRBJ2-1; 11 bases agree with TRBD2. The sequence came from a human donor who donated a stem cell graft to a child with acute lymphoblastic leukemia. The starting material was PBMCs from the stem cell graft donor, obtained from the stem cell graft. CDR3 DNA: TGTGCCAGCAGTTATACTAGCGGGAGCTCCTACAATGAGCAGTTCTTC. This translates into CASSYTSGSSYNEQFF.